This paragraph covers one T cell receptor (beta chain) sequence. Its antigen is undetermined. The sample originates from a study of Ad26.COV2.S vaccination and SARS-CoV-2 variants. Study-level information: Participants got Ad26.COV2.S intramuscularly, once or twice 56 days apart.

Overall study results and limits: Breadth measured for non-spike TCRs was similar across vaccine and placebo recipients.

There are 15 residues in the CDR3. The V end lost 1 base, the J end lost 2 bases, and 9 bases lay between the germline ends. In germline, CDR1 is MGHRA, CDR2 YSYEKL. The table came from immunoSEQ multiplex PCR; TCRdb's copy has only in-frame clones and leaves some out. The table lists about half a million clones, roughly nine tenths of them singletons. The treatment was: some 20 received Ad26.COV2.S at low or high dose, single or two shots; several received placebo; per-sample allocation not given. Sampling was done on day 63 after the first vaccine or placebo injection. Donor was an adult aged 18-55 years in Boston.

The clonotype was recovered from a person aged 18-65 years who received the Ad26.COV2.S COVID-19 vaccine or a placebo. This material consisted of peripheral blood, taken in a trial of Ad26.COV2.S vaccine versus placebo. The rearrangement links TRBV4-1 to TRBJ1-5; D uncertain. CDR3 nucleotides: TGCGCCAGCAGCCAAGTAGGGCAGGGCAATCAGCCCCAGCATTTT. Translated, it gives CASSQVGQGNQPQHF.